This T cell receptor (beta chain) was sequenced during a study of cytomegalovirus exposure and HLA in healthy donors. Overall study findings and caveats: Indistinguishable V segments, including TRBV6-2 and TRBV6-3, were excluded. In an earlier analysis, about 87% or about 30%: the productive usage of most TCR beta V segments. Further analysis was carried out later, and it showed several of the most significant clusters appearing linked to common viral pathogens.

It was with 60 Vbeta and 13 Jbeta primers that the PCR ran. Original analysis: The authors later counted 65 million to 80 million unique TCR beta chains, some 9.9 million of them shared. Generated by immunoSEQ multiplex PCR, the TCRdb table keeps only in-frame clones and is missing some. That table supplies the V and J calls and clone size; D and trimming were determined from the DNA. The sample contains fewer than 140,000 clones, roughly 82% of which appear only once. Note on this clone: Its specificity is unknown.

Germline values: CDR1 MNHNY, CDR2 SVGAGI (reference sequence). After removal of 2 bases from V and 2 bases from J, the junction contained 6 bases not matched to a gene. This CDR3 comprises 15 residues. The sequence came from a male donor in good health and CMV-seropositive. This rearrangement joins TRBV6-6 to TRBJ2-7; 7 bases match TRBD1. Sequenced: PBMCs. The CDR3 DNA sequence: TGTGCCAGCAGTTACCCAGGGGGAAAGGCCTACGAGCAGTACTTC. It specifies CASSYPGGKAYEQYF.